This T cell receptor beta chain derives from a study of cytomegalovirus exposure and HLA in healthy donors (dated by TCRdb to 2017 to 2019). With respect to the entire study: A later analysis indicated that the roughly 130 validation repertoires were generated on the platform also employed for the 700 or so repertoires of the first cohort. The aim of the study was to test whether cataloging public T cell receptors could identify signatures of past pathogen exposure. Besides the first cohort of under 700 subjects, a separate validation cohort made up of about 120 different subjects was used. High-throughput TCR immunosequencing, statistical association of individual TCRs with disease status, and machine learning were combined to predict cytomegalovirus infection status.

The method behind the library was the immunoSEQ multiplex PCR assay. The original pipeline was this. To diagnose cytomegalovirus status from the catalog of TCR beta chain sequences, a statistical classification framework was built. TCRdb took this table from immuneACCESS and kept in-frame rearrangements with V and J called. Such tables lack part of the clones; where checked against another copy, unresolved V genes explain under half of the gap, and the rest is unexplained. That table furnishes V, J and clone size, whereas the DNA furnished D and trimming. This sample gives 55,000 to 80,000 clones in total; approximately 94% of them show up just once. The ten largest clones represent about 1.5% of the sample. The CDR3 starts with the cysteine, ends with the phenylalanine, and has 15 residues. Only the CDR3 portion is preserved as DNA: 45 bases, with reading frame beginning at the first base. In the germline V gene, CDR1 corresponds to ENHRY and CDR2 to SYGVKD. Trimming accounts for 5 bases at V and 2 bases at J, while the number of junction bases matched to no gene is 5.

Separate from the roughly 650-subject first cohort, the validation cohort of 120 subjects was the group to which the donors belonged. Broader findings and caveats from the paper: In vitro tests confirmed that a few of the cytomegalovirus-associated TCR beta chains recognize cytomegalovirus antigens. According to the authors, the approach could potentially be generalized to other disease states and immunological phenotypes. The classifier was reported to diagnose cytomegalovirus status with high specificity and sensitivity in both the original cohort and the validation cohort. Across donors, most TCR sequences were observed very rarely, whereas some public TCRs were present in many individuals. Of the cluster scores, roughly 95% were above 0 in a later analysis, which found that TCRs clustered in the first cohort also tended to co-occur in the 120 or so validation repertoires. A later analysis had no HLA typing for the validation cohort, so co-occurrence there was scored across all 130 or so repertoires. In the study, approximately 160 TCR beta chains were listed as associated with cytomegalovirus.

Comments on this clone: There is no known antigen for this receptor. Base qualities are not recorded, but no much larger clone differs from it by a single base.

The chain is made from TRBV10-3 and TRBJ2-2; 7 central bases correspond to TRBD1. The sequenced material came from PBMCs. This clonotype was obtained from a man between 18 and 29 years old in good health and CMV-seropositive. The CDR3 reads CAISTGTANTGELFF. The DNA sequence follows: TGTGCCATCAGTACCGGGACAGCAAACACCGGGGAGCTGTTTTTT.